This T cell receptor (beta chain) was observed in a study of T-cell reconstitution after alpha-beta-depleted transplantation in children. Study results and limitations: After transplant, high TCRbeta diversity at day 60 in some patients arose from surviving recipient T cells and thymic progenitors. When one year had passed after transplant, most T-cell counts and diversity came from newly produced T cells. In patients about two months after transplant, alpha-beta T cells reportedly arose from several hundred expanded graft clones.

About this clonotype: Its target is unknown.

Losses at the gene ends were 11 bases for V and 10 bases for J; bases not matched to a gene: 5. The CDR3 is 10 amino acids. Germline CDR1 ENHRY, CDR2 SYGVKD. The authors prepared the TCRbeta library with unique molecular identifiers. TCRdb re-called the PCR reads through MiXCR, storing one row per CDR3 protein. Seen here are some 840,000 distinct CDR3 sequences, roughly 15% observed once, and the top ten hold approximately 4.5%. The source is a male patient younger than 18 who had a stem cell transplant for acute lymphoblastic leukemia, so the T cells may come from the graft donor. The input for sequencing was PBMCs, mostly from graft donor cells, taken 360 days after TCRalphabeta/CD19-depleted stem cell transplant. The gene calls are TRBV10-3 and TRBJ2-1; 7 nucleotides line up with TRBD1. The CDR3 region is CAAGTVEQFF. CDR3 DNA sequence: TGTGCCGCAGGGACAGTCGAGCAGTTCTTC.